Following are 16 T cell receptor beta chains from one sample sequenced in a study of blood T cell repertoires in COVID-19. Sequencing used immunoSEQ multiplex PCR; TCRdb keeps in-frame clones, though not all of them. The table includes 120,000 or so clones, approximately 85% detected once. Sequencing input: peripheral blood. These receptors were collected from a woman older than 75 with acute or convalescent COVID-19.

The V and J genes are TRBV5-5 and TRBJ1-3; D call uncertain. The CDR3 runs to 13 residues. Trimming pared 2 bases from V and 4 bases from J, leaving 7 bases between. The V gene's germline CDR1 is SGHKS and CDR2 YYEKEE (reference sequence). The CDR3 protein is CASSLREGNTIYF. The CDR3 DNA is TGTGCCAGCAGCTTAAGGGAGGGAAACACCATATATTTT.

This chain joins TRBV7-3 and TRBJ2-3; no reliable D call. The germline V gene has CDR1 SGHTA and CDR2 FQGTGA. This CDR3 has 13 amino acids. Trimming took 1 base from V and 4 from J, leaving 6 bases between them. CDR3 bases: TGTGCCAGCAGCTTAATCGGGTCAGATACGCAGTATTTT. This sequence encodes CASSLIGSDTQYF. The full variable domain, rest sourced from reference TRBV7-3 and TRBJ2-3, is GAGVSQTPSNKVTEKGKYVELRCDPISGHTALYWYRQSLGQGPEFLIYFQGTGAADDSGLPNDRFFAVRPEGSVSTLKIQRTERGDSAVYLCASSLIGSDTQYFGPGTRLTVL.

CDR3 DNA: TGTGCCAGCAGCCCTCTTCTTGCCTACAATGAGCAGTTCTTC. The encoded protein is CASSPLLAYNEQFF. This chain uses TRBV7-2 with TRBJ2-1; no clear D gene. The CDR3 runs 14 residues. CDR1 is SGHTA, CDR2 FQGNSA, per germline. Trimming shortened V by 5 bases and J by 2 bases, and 10 bases separated the two germline ends. The complete variable domain, with remaining parts taken from reference TRBV7-2 and TRBJ2-1, reads GAGVSQSPSNKVTEKGKDVELRCDPISGHTALYWYRQSLGQGLEFLIYFQGNSAPDKSGLPSDRFSAERTGGSVSTLTIQRTQQEDSAVYLCASSPLLAYNEQFFGPGTRLTVL.

The V call is TRBV28, the J call TRBJ1-1; perhaps TRBD1 as D (6 bases). Germline CDR1 and CDR2: MDHEN and SYDVKM. CDR3 length: 14 amino acids. V gave up 7 bases and J gave up 5 bases, with 17 bases separating them. The chain's CDR3 is CASTYPTGRTEAFF. For the CDR3, the DNA is TGTGCCAGCACCTACCCGACAGGTAGGACTGAAGCTTTCTTT.

The V call is TRBV15, the J call TRBJ1-5, with TRBD1 matching over 8 bases. The trim removed 3 bases at V and 3 bases at J, leaving 7 bases unmatched. From germline, CDR1 is LNHNV and CDR2 YYDKDF (reference sequence). The CDR3 runs 16 residues. Here the CDR3 DNA reads TGTGCCACCAGCAGGCGGACAGGGAGTCTCAATCAGCCCCAGCATTTT. As protein: CATSRRTGSLNQPQHF.

J is TRBJ1-2 and V is TRBV25-1; 9 bases align to TRBD1. The junction had 5 bases not matched to a gene; V was cut back by 6 bases and J by 6 bases. Looked up from germline, CDR1 is MGHDK and CDR2 is SYGVNS. The CDR3 is made up of 13 amino acids. The CDR3 DNA sequence: TGTGCCAGCAGGGGGGGACAGGGCCATGGCTACACCTTC. Translation: CASRGGQGHGYTF.

This chain uses TRBV29-1 with TRBJ1-5; possible D gene TRBD1, 5 bases. Trimming shortened V by 5 bases and J by 2 bases, and 16 bases separated the two germline ends. The CDR3 spans 15 residues. Looked up from germline, CDR1 is SQVTM and CDR2 is ANQGSEA. This CDR3 reads CSVQAGGIGNQPQHF. DNA of the CDR3: TGCAGCGTTCAGGCGGGGGGGATCGGCAATCAGCCCCAGCATTTT.

V is TRBV5-8 and J is TRBJ1-2; TRBD1 might be the D (6 bases). CDR1 is SGHTS, CDR2 YDEGEE, per germline. V was cut by 9 bases and J by 6 bases, with 9 bases left in between. There are 10 residues in the CDR3. The chain's CDR3 is CATRTDGYTF. The CDR3 DNA is TGTGCCACTCGGACAGATGGCTACACCTTC.

The table lists this clone with a few counts. V gene TRBV28 combines with J gene TRBJ1-2, with 7 bases aligning to TRBD1. With 3 bases clipped from V and 5 bases from J, the junction kept 3 bases outside the gene matches. The CDR3 runs to 13 residues. From germline, CDR1 is MDHEN and CDR2 SYDVKM. The CDR3 sequence is CASSFHRGYGYTF. The CDR3 coding sequence is TGTGCCAGCAGTTTTCACAGGGGTTATGGCTACACCTTC.

V and J are TRBV27 and TRBJ1-1, with a weak D call TRBD1 (5 bases). Trimming cost V 6 bases and J 7 bases, with 15 bases left between them. The germline gives CDR1 MNHEY, CDR2 SMNVEV (reference sequence). This CDR3 is built from 13 residues. CDR3: CASRPQGLGEAFF. Written as DNA, the CDR3 is TGTGCCAGCAGGCCGCAGGGTTTAGGTGAAGCTTTCTTT.

The rearrangement joins TRBV19 to TRBJ1-1; no clear D gene. Trimming stripped 3 bases from V and 3 bases from J, with 20 bases between. Germline V gene data show CDR1 as LNHDA and CDR2 as SQIVND (reference sequence). The CDR3 runs 17 residues. CDR3 DNA: TGTGCCAGTAGTATTAGACGAATTCCGAGGGTGGACACTGAAGCTTTCTTT. This sequence encodes CASSIRRIPRVDTEAFF.

The chain has TRBV4-2 and TRBJ1-1; possibly TRBD1 for D (6 bases). The CDR3 has 13 amino acids. Germline V CDR1 and CDR2: LGHNA, YNFKEQ. Trimming pared 5 bases from V and 4 bases from J, leaving 11 bases between. This CDR3 is CASSSGTITEAFF. The CDR3 nucleotides are TGTGCCAGCAGCTCCGGGACAATCACTGAAGCTTTCTTT.

The chain employs TRBV7-9 and TRBJ2-2, with D possibly TRBD1 on 6 matching bases. V was clipped by 1 base and J by 4 bases, with 10 bases between them. The CDR3 contains 15 residues. From germline, CDR1 is SEHNR and CDR2 FQNEAQ (reference sequence). CDR3 in DNA: TGTGCCAGCAGCTTAGTCACAGGGACCACCGGGGAGCTGTTTTTT. It is translated as CASSLVTGTTGELFF.

The V and J genes are TRBV5-1 and TRBJ2-2, with D unresolved. The CDR3 totals 15 residues. V lost 0 bases, J lost 4 bases, and 10 bases lay in between. CDR1 and CDR2 from the germline V gene are SGHRS and YFSETQ. The CDR3 DNA is TGCGCCAGCAGCTTGGACCCGGGTACCACCGGGGAGCTGTTTTTT. Translation gives CASSLDPGTTGELFF.

This sequence joins TRBV5-6 and TRBJ1-5, with TRBD1 matching 7 bases. The CDR3 sequence is 15 residues long. The germline V gene encodes CDR1 SGHDT and CDR2 YYEEEE. Germline trimming cut 2 bases from V and 7 bases from J; bases unmatched to any gene: 9. CDR3 in DNA: TGTGCCAGCAGCTTAAGAGGGGGCGTCTACCAGCCCCAGCATTTT. This sequence encodes CASSLRGGVYQPQHF.

This clone was recorded only once. The chain links TRBV2 to TRBJ1-1; maybe TRBD1 (5 bases). This CDR3 has 14 residues. V lost 4 bases, J lost 4 bases, and 13 bases lay in between. Per germline, CDR1 SNHLY and CDR2 FYNNEI. The CDR3 here is CASSVVGRGTEAFF. DNA for the CDR3: TGTGCCAGCAGTGTGGTAGGGAGGGGCACTGAAGCTTTCTTT.